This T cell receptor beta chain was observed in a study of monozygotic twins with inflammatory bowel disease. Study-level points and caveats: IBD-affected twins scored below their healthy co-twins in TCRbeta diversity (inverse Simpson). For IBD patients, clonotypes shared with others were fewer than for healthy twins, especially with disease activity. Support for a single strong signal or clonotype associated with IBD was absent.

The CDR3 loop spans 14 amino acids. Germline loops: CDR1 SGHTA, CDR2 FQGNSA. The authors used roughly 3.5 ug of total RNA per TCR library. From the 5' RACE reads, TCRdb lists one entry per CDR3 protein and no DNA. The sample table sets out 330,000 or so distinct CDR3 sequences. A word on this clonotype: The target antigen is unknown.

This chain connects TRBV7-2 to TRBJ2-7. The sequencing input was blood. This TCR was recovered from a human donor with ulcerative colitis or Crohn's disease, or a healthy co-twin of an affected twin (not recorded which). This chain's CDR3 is CASSMEANTYEQYF. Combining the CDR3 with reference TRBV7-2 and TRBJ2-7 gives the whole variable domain GAGVSQSPSNKVTEKGKDVELRCDPISGHTALYWYRQSLGQGLEFLIYFQGNSAPDKSGLPSDRFSAERTGGSVSTLTIQRTQQEDSAVYLCASSMEANTYEQYFGPGTRLTVT.